This entry concerns a single T cell receptor (beta chain). Authors' methods: From reference gene primer amplification, estimates of nucleated cell counts were derived. The assay was immunoSEQ multiplex PCR, and TCRdb's table has in-frame clones only and misses some. V, J and clone size reflect that table, while D and trimming were determined from the DNA. Among 140,000 or so clones listed, roughly 80% were seen once. This sample is drawn from a study of blood T cell repertoires in COVID-19. Study-wide context: Some COVID-19 samples were acute and others convalescent; all came from the United States, Italy and Spain. PBMCs, B-cell-depleted T cells, or T cells were the source of the cDNA or gDNA that made up the material.

V lost 1 base to trimming and J lost 4 bases, with 11 bases between them. Germline V gene data show CDR1 as SGHDT and CDR2 as YYEEEE. The CDR3 is 14 residues long. This receptor was taken from a woman aged 80 or older with acute or convalescent COVID-19. Sequenced: peripheral blood. The rearrangement links TRBV5-6 to TRBJ1-1; D not certain. The CDR3 sequence: CASSLLAASTEAFF. The CDR3 bases are TGTGCCAGCAGCTTGCTTGCCGCGAGCACTGAAGCTTTCTTT.